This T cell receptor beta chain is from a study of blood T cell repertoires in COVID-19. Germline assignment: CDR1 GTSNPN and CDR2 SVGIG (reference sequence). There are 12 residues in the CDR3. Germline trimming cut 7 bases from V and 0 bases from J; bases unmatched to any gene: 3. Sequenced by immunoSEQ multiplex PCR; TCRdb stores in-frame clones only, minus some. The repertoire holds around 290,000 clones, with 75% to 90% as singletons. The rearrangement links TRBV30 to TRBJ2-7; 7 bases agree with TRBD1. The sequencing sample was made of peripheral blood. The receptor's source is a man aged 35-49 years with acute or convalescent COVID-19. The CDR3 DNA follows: TGTGCCTCCCGGGACAGCTCCTACGAGCAGTACTTC. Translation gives CASRDSSYEQYF. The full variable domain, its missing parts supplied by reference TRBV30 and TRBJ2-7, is SQTIHQWPATLVQPVGSPLSLECTVEGTSNPNLYWYRQAAGRGLQLLFYSVGIGQISSEVPQNLSASRPQDRQFILSSKKLLLSDSGFYLCASRDSSYEQYFGPGTRLTVT.